This passage covers 30 T cell receptor beta chains from one sample sequenced in a study of molecular identifiers for immune sequencing clone quantification. TCRdb reprocessed the PCR reads with MiXCR, giving one entry per CDR3 protein. Counted here are 53,000 or so distinct CDR3 sequences, about a third occurring once; the ten biggest clones make up about 4.1%. The sequencing input was naive CD8+ T cells from blood, with Jurkat cell RNA spiked in. Subset of the sample: FACS-sorted CD8+CD4-CCR7+CD45RA+ naive T cells. The receptors derive from a human donor in good health. Some libraries in this study had Jurkat cell RNA spiked in.

This clonotype has a handful of counts. The chain joins TRBV6-2 or TRBV6-3 to TRBJ2-7; D remains ambiguous. Germline lookup yields CDR1 MNHEY and CDR2 SVGEGT. V was trimmed by 0 bases and J by 4 bases, leaving 7 bases between them. CDR3 length: 13 amino acids. The CDR3 coding sequence is TGTGCCAGCAGTTACTCTTCTATATACGAGCAGTACTTC. It encodes CASSYSSIYEQYF.

The V gene is TRBV7-3, the J gene TRBJ2-2; D could derive from TRBD1 or TRBD2 (5 bases each). Between the trimmed V and J ends, which lost 5 bases and 11 bases, there was a span of 15 bases. This CDR3 is 13 amino acids long. Looked up from germline, CDR1 is SGHTA and CDR2 is FQGTGA. This chain's CDR3 is CASSRGGSQELFF. As DNA, the CDR3 is TGTGCCAGCAGCCGGGGCGGGTCCCAAGAGCTGTTTTTT.

This clonotype was picked up many times. The rearrangement joins TRBV15 to TRBJ1-5; 11 bases fit TRBD1. This CDR3 comprises 16 residues. J was trimmed by 4 bases and V by 8 bases; bases with no gene match: 10. Germline CDR1 reads LNHNV; CDR2 reads YYDKDF (reference sequence). The CDR3 region is CATQDRGLTMNQPQHF. Written as DNA, the CDR3 is TGTGCCACCCAGGACAGGGGGCTTACCATGAATCAGCCCCAGCATTTT.

The sample holds a few counts of this clonotype. This sequence joins TRBV11-2 and TRBJ2-7; no definite D call. This CDR3 has 11 amino acids. V was shortened by 4 bases and J by 4 bases, with 5 bases between the two germline ends. Germline V gene lookup returns CDR1 SGHAT and CDR2 FQNNGV. This CDR3 is CASSSLYEQYF. For the CDR3, the DNA is TGTGCCAGCAGCTCGTTGTACGAGCAGTACTTC.

This clonotype was detected many times. V usage is TRBV13 and J usage is TRBJ1-1; 11 nucleotides line up with TRBD1. V lost 8 bases to trimming and J lost 4 bases; unmatched junction nucleotides: 0. The CDR3 runs to 12 residues. Germline CDR1 is PRHDT and CDR2 is FYEKMQ (reference sequence). The DNA for the CDR3 is TGTGCCAGCGGGACAGGGGGCACTGAAGCTTTCTTT. Its translation is CASGTGGTEAFF.

The rearrangement uses TRBV28 and TRBJ1-1, with 9 bases fitting TRBD1. Unmatched junction bases numbered 4, after V lost 7 bases and J lost 1 base. CDR3 size: 14 residues. The germline V gene has CDR1 MDHEN and CDR2 SYDVKM. CDR3 region: CASKPGQGNTEAFF. The CDR3 DNA sequence: TGTGCCAGCAAGCCGGGACAGGGGAACACTGAAGCTTTCTTT.

This clonotype was found a few times. This sequence joins TRBV27 and TRBJ1-2; D remains ambiguous. Trimming took off 7 bases at V and 2 bases at J, with 17 bases between the two ends. Germline values: CDR1 MNHEY, CDR2 SMNVEV (reference sequence). The CDR3 sequence is 15 residues long. CDR3: CASTPLGNGNYGYTF. CDR3 coding DNA: TGTGCCAGCACCCCGCTGGGGAACGGAAACTATGGCTACACCTTC.

The CDR3 bases are TGTGCCAGTAGTCCCGGGACAGGGTGGTTCGGCATTCAGTACTTC. As protein: CASSPGTGWFGIQYF. The gene calls are TRBV19 and TRBJ2-4; 9 bases are a match to TRBD1. Germline V lookup: CDR1 LNHDA, CDR2 SQIVND (reference sequence). J was trimmed by 9 bases and V by 5 bases; bases with no gene match: 11. This CDR3 is built from 15 residues.

The chain uses TRBV11-3 and TRBJ2-7, with 7 positions matching TRBD1. CDR1 and CDR2 from the germline V gene are SGHNT and YENEEA. Losses at the gene ends were 2 bases for V and 3 bases for J; bases not matched to a gene: 7. This CDR3 spans 15 amino acids. CDR3 bases: TGTGCCAGCAGCTTATTTACAGGGGTACACTACGAGCAGTACTTC. Amino acid sequence: CASSLFTGVHYEQYF. Looking up the rest from reference TRBV11-3 and TRBJ2-7 gives the full variable domain: EAGVVQSPRYKIIEKKQPVAFWCNPISGHNTLYWYLQNLGQGPELLIRYENEEAVDDSQLPKDRFSAERLKGVDSTLKIQPAELGDSAVYLCASSLFTGVHYEQYFGPGTRLTVT.

In this sample, this clonotype turned up a few times. One end of the junction is discordant with germline, which a read error may explain. This chain links TRBV7-9 with TRBJ1-2; D is uncertain. Germline CDR1 is SEHNR and CDR2 is FQNEAQ (reference sequence). The length of the CDR3 is 10 residues. The CDR3 DNA reads as TGTGCCACCCAGTGGTCTGGCCACACCTTC. It is translated as CATQWSGHTF.

This clonotype was seen only a few times. The genes are TRBV28 and TRBJ1-1; D uncertain. This CDR3 contains 15 residues. Looked up from germline, CDR1 is MDHEN and CDR2 is SYDVKM. Trimming removed 6 bases from V and 0 bases from J, with 14 bases in between. CDR3 in DNA: TGTGCCAGCAGCCCGGGTGCCGCGGTGAACACTGAAGCTTTCTTT. This sequence encodes CASSPGAAVNTEAFF.

This clonotype was observed at least ten times. The rearrangement links TRBV28 to TRBJ1-5; D remains ambiguous. Germline V gene sequence: CDR1 MDHEN, CDR2 SYDVKM. The CDR3 spans 12 residues. Between the trimmed V and J ends, which lost 7 bases and 7 bases, there was a span of 11 bases. The CDR3 reads CASTRAGQPQHF. The CDR3 nucleotides are TGTGCCAGCACCAGAGCTGGGCAGCCCCAGCATTTT.

This clonotype was seen only a few times. The chain links TRBV6-2 or TRBV6-3 to TRBJ2-4, with 11 bases fitting TRBD2. Trimming cost V 4 bases and J 4 bases; bases outside gene matches: 0. CDR3 length: 14 amino acids. CDR1 is MNHEY, CDR2 SVGEGT, per germline. The CDR3 reads CASSWTSGKNIQYF. The CDR3 DNA follows: TGTGCCAGCAGTTGGACTAGCGGGAAAAACATTCAGTACTTC.

This clonotype was found once. The CDR3 does not close with the conserved phenylalanine or tryptophan, likely indicating a read error. The chain carries TRBV7-9 and TRBJ1-1; D unresolved. CDR3 length: 10 amino acids. Germline-derived CDR1 and CDR2 are SEHNR and FQNEAQ (reference sequence). The V and J ends lost 4 bases and 9 bases respectively, with 6 bases between them. The CDR3 region is CASSSGQAFI. CDR3 bases: TGTGCCAGCAGCTCAGGACAAGCTTTCATT.

In its sample, this clonotype was seen a few times. The chain recombines TRBV20-1 with TRBJ2-3, with 10 bases aligning to TRBD2. With V trimmed by 6 bases and J by 0 bases, 3 bases remained unmatched. The length of the CDR3 is 14 residues. Germline loops: CDR1 DFQATT, CDR2 SNEGSKA (reference sequence). CDR3 bases: TGCAGTGCGACACTAGCGGGAAGCACAGATACGCAGTATTTT. Translation: CSATLAGSTDTQYF.

This clonotype was seen a few times. This CDR3 reads CASSPQRGISTDTQYF. The DNA for the CDR3 is TGCGCCAGCAGCCCCCAAAGGGGCATAAGCACAGATACGCAGTATTTT. The chain joins TRBV4-1 to TRBJ2-3, with a weak D call TRBD1 (5 bases). The CDR3 spans 16 residues. Trimming took 4 bases from V and 0 from J, leaving 14 bases between them. The germline V gene encodes CDR1 MGHRA and CDR2 YSYEKL.

The chain recombines TRBV10-3 with TRBJ2-3; D is perhaps TRBD2 (6 bases). The germline gives CDR1 ENHRY, CDR2 SYGVKD. The CDR3 is made up of 18 amino acids. Trimming removed 4 bases from V and 2 bases from J, with 22 bases in between. CDR3 DNA sequence: TGTGCCATCAGTGGGGGAACTAGCACCGAACGGCTCACAGATACGCAGTATTTT. This sequence encodes CAISGGTSTERLTDTQYF.

A note on this clonotype: This may be a read error: a much more frequent sequence differs by one nucleotide. This chain joins TRBV4-3 and TRBJ2-5; TRBD2 matches at 13 bases. Germline CDR1 LGHNA, CDR2 YSLEER. The CDR3 is 17 residues long. CDR3 sequence (DNA): TGCGCCAGCGGCCAAGGACTAGCGGGAGCTGAAGTCGAGACCCAGTACTTC. It specifies CASGQGLAGAEVETQYF.

With regard to this clonotype: This may be a read error, as it is one base from a much larger clone. The chain combines TRBV25-1 with TRBJ2-1; D is perhaps TRBD1 (5 bases). This CDR3 region has 12 residues. Germline V gene lookup returns CDR1 MGHDK and CDR2 SYGVNS. V lost 6 bases, J lost 9 bases, and 12 bases lay in between. CDR3 in DNA: TGTGCCAGCAGAGATTGGGGCATTGAGCAGTTCTTC. Its translation is CASRDWGIEQFF.

On this clonotype: A much larger clonotype is one base distant, so this may be a read error. The V gene is TRBV28, the J gene TRBJ2-4, with D possibly TRBD2 on 7 matching bases. Looked up from germline, CDR1 is MDHEN and CDR2 is SYDVKM. The CDR3 runs 15 residues. The CDR3 DNA follows: TGTGCCACCGCGGGGGCCCCGGGAGCCAAAAACATTCAGAACTTC. Protein sequence: CATAGAPGAKNIQNF.

The rearrangement joins TRBV5-6 to TRBJ2-5, with 8 bases identical to TRBD1. The CDR3 consists of 15 residues. V gave up 0 bases and J gave up 2 bases; unmatched junction bases: 3. Germline CDR1 and CDR2: SGHDT and YYEEEE. The CDR3 reads CASSLGWTGQETQYF. DNA of the CDR3: TGTGCCAGCAGCTTGGGATGGACAGGGCAAGAGACCCAGTACTTC. The full variable domain, with the rest looked up from reference TRBV5-6 and TRBJ2-5, is DAGVTQSPTHLIKTRGQQVTLRCSPKSGHDTVSWYQQALGQGPQFIFQYYEEEERQRGNFPDRFSGHQFPNYSSELNVNALLLGDSALYLCASSLGWTGQETQYFGPGTRLLVL.

On this clonotype: This may arise from a read error, as a much more abundant clone is one base away. The chain recombines TRBV28 with TRBJ2-5; D is uncertain. This CDR3 spans 14 amino acids. Germline V gives CDR1 MDHEN, CDR2 SYDVKM. CDR3 sequence: CASSSQHLQGTQYF. The CDR3 DNA reads TGTGCCAGCAGTTCACAACATCTCCAAGGGACCCAGTACTTC.

V and J are TRBV7-2 and TRBJ2-3, with 9 bases matching TRBD2. V shed 2 bases and J 6 bases; nucleotides not matched to a gene: 3. Germline V CDR1 and CDR2: SGHTA, FQGNSA. CDR3 length: 14 residues. This CDR3 is CASSLIAGVDTQYF. DNA for the CDR3: TGTGCCAGCAGCTTAATAGCGGGAGTTGATACGCAGTATTTT.

Comment on this clonotype: A single base separates this from a much larger clone, so it may be a read error. The conserved phenylalanine or tryptophan normally closing the CDR3 is absent here, so this likely arose from a read error. The chain has TRBV12-3 or TRBV12-4 and TRBJ2-7; D is unclear. V was pared by 8 bases and J by 2 bases, with 13 bases between. The CDR3 is made up of 13 amino acids. The DNA of the CDR3 is TGTGCCAGCCGGAGTGGATCGGCCTACGAGCAGTACTAC. It is translated as CASRSGSAYEQYY.

In its sample, this clonotype was seen a few times. This rearrangement joins TRBV28 to TRBJ2-2, with a weak D call TRBD2 (5 bases). This CDR3 region has 12 residues. The V end lost 3 bases, the J end lost 6 bases, and 5 bases lay between the germline ends. Germline V gene data show CDR1 as MDHEN and CDR2 as SYDVKM. CDR3 loop: CASSLEAGELFF. The CDR3, as DNA: TGTGCCAGCAGTTTGGAGGCCGGGGAGCTGTTTTTT.

The table lists this clonotype with a few counts. Since the CDR3 does not end with the conserved phenylalanine or tryptophan, this likely comes from a read error. This chain joins TRBV4-3 and TRBJ2-1; D perhaps matches TRBD2 (6 bases). Germline loops: CDR1 LGHNA, CDR2 YSLEER. V lost 4 bases, J lost 10 bases, and 14 bases lay in between. The CDR3 extends over 13 amino acids. The CDR3 DNA follows: TGCGCCAGCAGCCCCTTCGGGGGATCAGAGCAGTTCATC. Encoded protein: CASSPFGGSEQFI.

Details on this clonotype: One end of the junction fails to match germline, which may point to a read error. This chain uses TRBV20-1 with TRBJ2-7; TRBD2 aligns across 10 bases. Per the germline V gene, CDR1 is DFQATT and CDR2 is SNEGSKA (reference sequence). The length of the CDR3 is 15 residues. CDR3 bases: TGCAGTGCTAGAGGCGGGACTAGCGACTCCTACGGGCAGTACTTC. Residues: CSARGGTSDSYGQYF.

The chain recombines TRBV6-2 or TRBV6-3 with TRBJ2-6; perhaps TRBD2 as D (6 bases). The V end was cut by 6 bases, the J end by 3 bases, with 21 bases between. The germline gives CDR1 MNHEY, CDR2 SVGEGT. The CDR3 extends over 18 amino acids. CDR3 region: CASSPVWGDHNGANVLTF. In nucleotides, the CDR3 is TGTGCCAGCAGCCCCGTTTGGGGGGACCATAATGGGGCCAACGTCCTGACTTTC.

The chain carries TRBV27 and TRBJ2-7, with unresolved D. With 3 bases removed from V and 6 bases from J, the gap between germline ends came to 9 bases. The CDR3 runs to 12 residues. Germline V gives CDR1 MNHEY, CDR2 SMNVEV (reference sequence). The CDR3 reads CASSFIGAEQYF. CDR3 sequence (DNA): TGTGCCAGCAGTTTTATCGGAGCCGAGCAGTACTTC.

V is TRBV4-3 and J is TRBJ2-1, with TRBD1 identical over 7 bases. J was trimmed by 8 bases and V by 0 bases; bases with no gene match: 4. This CDR3 is built from 14 residues. The germline V gene has CDR1 LGHNA and CDR2 YSLEER. The CDR3 spells CASSQDEGGDEQFF. DNA of the CDR3: TGCGCCAGCAGCCAAGATGAAGGGGGCGATGAGCAGTTCTTC.